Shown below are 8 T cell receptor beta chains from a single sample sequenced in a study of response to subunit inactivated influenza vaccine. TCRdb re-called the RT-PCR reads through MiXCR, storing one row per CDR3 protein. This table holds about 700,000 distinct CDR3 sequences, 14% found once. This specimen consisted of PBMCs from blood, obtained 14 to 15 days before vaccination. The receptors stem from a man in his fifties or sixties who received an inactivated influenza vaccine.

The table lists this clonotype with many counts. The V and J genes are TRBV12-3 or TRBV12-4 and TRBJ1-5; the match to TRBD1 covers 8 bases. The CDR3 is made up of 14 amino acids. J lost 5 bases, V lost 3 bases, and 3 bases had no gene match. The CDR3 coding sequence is TGTGCCAGCAGTTTCGACAGGGGAGATCAGCCCCAGCATTTT. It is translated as CASSFDRGDQPQHF.

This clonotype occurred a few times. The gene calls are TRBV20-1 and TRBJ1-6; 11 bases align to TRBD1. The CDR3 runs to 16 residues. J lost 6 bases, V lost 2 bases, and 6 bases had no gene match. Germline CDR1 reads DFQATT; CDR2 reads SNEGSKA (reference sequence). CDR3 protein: CSARSGTGGANSPLHF. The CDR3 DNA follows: TGCAGTGCTAGATCGGGGACAGGGGGAGCTAATTCACCCCTCCACTTT.

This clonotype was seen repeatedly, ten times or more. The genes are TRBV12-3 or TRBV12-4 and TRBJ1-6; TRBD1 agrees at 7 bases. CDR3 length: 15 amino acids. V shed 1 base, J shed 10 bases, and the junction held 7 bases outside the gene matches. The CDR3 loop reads CASSLGGGGDSPLHF. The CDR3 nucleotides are TGTGCCAGCAGTTTAGGGGGAGGGGGCGACTCACCCCTCCACTTT.

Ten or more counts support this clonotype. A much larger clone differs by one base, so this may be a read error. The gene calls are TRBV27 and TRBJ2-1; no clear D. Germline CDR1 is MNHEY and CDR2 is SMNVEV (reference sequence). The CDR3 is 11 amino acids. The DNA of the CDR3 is TGTGCCAGCGGTTTCGGCAATGAGCAGTTCTTC. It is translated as CASGFGNEQFF.

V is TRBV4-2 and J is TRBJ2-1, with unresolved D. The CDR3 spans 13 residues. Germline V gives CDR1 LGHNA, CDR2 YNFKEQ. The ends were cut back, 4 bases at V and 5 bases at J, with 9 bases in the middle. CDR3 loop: CASSLAQNNEQFF. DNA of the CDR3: TGTGCCAGCAGCCTGGCCCAGAACAATGAGCAGTTCTTC.

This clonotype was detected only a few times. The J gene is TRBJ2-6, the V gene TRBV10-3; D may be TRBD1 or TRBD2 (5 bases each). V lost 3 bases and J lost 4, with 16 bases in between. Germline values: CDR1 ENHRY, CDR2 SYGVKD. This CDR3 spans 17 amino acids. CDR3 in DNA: TGTGCCATCAGTGATAACCGTCCGGGGCACGGGGCCAACGTCCTGACTTTC. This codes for CAISDNRPGHGANVLTF.

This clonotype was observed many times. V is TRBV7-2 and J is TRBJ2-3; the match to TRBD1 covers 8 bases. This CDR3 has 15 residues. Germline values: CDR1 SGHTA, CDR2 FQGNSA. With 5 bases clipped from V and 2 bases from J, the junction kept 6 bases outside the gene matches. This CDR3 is CASSPGQAYTDTQYF. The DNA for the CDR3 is TGTGCCAGCAGCCCGGGACAGGCCTACACAGATACGCAGTATTTT.

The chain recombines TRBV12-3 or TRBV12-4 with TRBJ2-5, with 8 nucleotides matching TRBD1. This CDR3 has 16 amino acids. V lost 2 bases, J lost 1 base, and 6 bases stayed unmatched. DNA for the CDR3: TGTGCCAGCAGTTTACAACGGACAGGGACCCAAGAGACCCAGTACTTC. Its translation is CASSLQRTGTQETQYF.